This T cell receptor beta chain was captured by sequencing in a study of blood T cells in healthy people across ages. The germline gives CDR1 KGHSH, CDR2 LQKENI. There are 16 residues in the CDR3. Trimming removed 6 bases from V and 4 bases from J; junction bases left unmatched: 11. The use of a sample-barcoded 5' primer and a J-beta primer mix characterized a second PCR of roughly 6 to 11 cycles. Each CDR3 protein is one row after TCRdb ran MiXCR on the 5' RACE reads. The sample records around 990,000 distinct CDR3 sequences, about 23% being singletons. This clonotype was observed a handful of times. The data also belong to a second study, concerning T cells of mothers and their children.

The source is a girl aged 2-15 years in good health. Sequenced material: blood. V usage is TRBV18 and J usage is TRBJ2-2, with 7 positions matching TRBD1. The CDR3 coding sequence is TGTGCCAGCTCCTATATCGACAGGGTCGGCACCGGGGAGCTGTTTTTT. Its translation is CASSYIDRVGTGELFF.